These 8 T cell receptor beta chains were sequenced from one sample in a study of blood T cells in healthy people across ages. A J-beta primer mix and a sample-barcoded 5' primer were used in a second PCR of roughly 6 to 11 cycles. TCRdb reanalysed the 5' RACE reads using MiXCR and keeps one entry per CDR3 protein. The sample has 630,000 or so distinct CDR3 sequences; around 32% are singletons. Sequencing was done on a sample of blood. The origin of the receptors is a woman of 80 years or more in good health.

This clonotype was counted many times. The rearrangement links TRBV7-9 to TRBJ2-1; D is ambiguous. CDR1 and CDR2 from the germline V gene are SEHNR and FQNEAQ (reference sequence). The V end lost 5 bases, the J end lost 6 bases, and 14 bases lay between the germline ends. The CDR3 is made up of 14 amino acids. The CDR3 DNA follows: TGTGCCAGCAGCGCTCCCCGAGGCCTCAATGAGCAGTTCTTC. This gives the protein CASSAPRGLNEQFF. Looking up the rest from reference TRBV7-9 and TRBJ2-1 gives the full variable domain: DTGVSQNPRHKITKRGQNVTFRCDPISEHNRLYWYRQTLGQGPEFLTYFQNEAQLEKSRLLSDRFSAERPKGSFSTLEIQRTEQGDSAMYLCASSAPRGLNEQFFGPGTRLTVL.

CDR3 sequence reads: CAWTAISTDTQYF. The CDR3, as DNA: TGTGCCTGGACTGCCATTAGCACAGATACGCAGTATTTT. The gene calls are TRBV30 and TRBJ2-3; no clear D. Germline loops: CDR1 GTSNPN, CDR2 SVGIG (reference sequence). Trimming removed 4 bases at V and 0 bases at J, with 8 bases between. The CDR3 totals 13 residues.

This clonotype was observed a single time. The J gene is TRBJ2-5, the V gene TRBV20-1, with 12 bases that match TRBD2. The ends lost 5 bases at V and 11 bases at J; junction bases unmatched: 15. The CDR3 length is 15 residues. Germline V gene data show CDR1 as DFQATT and CDR2 as SNEGSKA (reference sequence). This CDR3 reads CSAPSGRAGNNEQYF. CDR3 coding DNA: TGCAGTGCTCCTAGCGGGAGGGCCGGTAACAATGAGCAGTACTTC.

The chain couples TRBV10-3 to TRBJ2-1, with 8 bases lining up with TRBD2. This CDR3 comprises 14 residues. V dropped 8 bases and J dropped 5; count of bases not matched to a gene: 8. Germline V gene lookup returns CDR1 ENHRY and CDR2 SYGVKD. The CDR3 coding sequence is TGTGCCATCGCCCGGGAGGGAGATCACAATGAGCAGTTCTTC. The encoded protein is CAIAREGDHNEQFF.

At least ten counts were recorded for this clonotype. The gene calls are TRBV10-3 and TRBJ2-1; 15 bases align to TRBD2. In germline, CDR1 is ENHRY, CDR2 SYGVKD. The CDR3 is made up of 15 amino acids. V lost 6 bases to trimming and J lost 8 bases; unmatched junction nucleotides: 5. The CDR3 loop is CAIRGLAGGKDEQFF. The DNA of the CDR3 is TGTGCCATCAGGGGACTAGCGGGGGGAAAGGATGAGCAGTTCTTC.

Comments on this clonotype: A much more abundant neighbour one base away suggests this may be a read error. The CDR3 region is CAIGAGTYTYEQYF. CDR3 sequence (DNA): TGTGCCATCGGAGCCGGGACATACACCTACGAGCAGTACTTC. J is TRBJ2-7 and V is TRBV10-3; D is perhaps TRBD1 (6 bases). Trimming took off 8 bases at V and 2 bases at J, with 16 bases between the two ends. Germline V gene lookup returns CDR1 ENHRY and CDR2 SYGVKD. This CDR3 has 14 amino acids.

V gene TRBV20-1 combines with J gene TRBJ1-2; 9 bases are a match to TRBD1. The ends lost 6 bases at V and 4 bases at J; junction bases unmatched: 9. Germline V gene lookup returns CDR1 DFQATT and CDR2 SNEGSKA (reference sequence). This CDR3 has 14 amino acids. CDR3 nucleotides: TGCAGTGCCGATGGAGGGACAGGGATCTATGGCTACACCTTC. Amino acid sequence: CSADGGTGIYGYTF.

The chain combines TRBV5-1 with TRBJ1-2; 8 bases agree with TRBD1. Germline CDR1 reads SGHRS; CDR2 reads YFSETQ. Trimming at V came to 0 bases and at J to 6 bases, leaving 4 bases not matched to a gene. This CDR3 region has 14 residues. CDR3 DNA: TGCGCCAGCAGCTTGGCAGGGGGCGGGAATGGCTACACCTTC. Translation: CASSLAGGGNGYTF.